The 9 T cell receptor beta chains below were found in one sample sequenced in a study of T cells in Graves' hyperthyroidism and ophthalmopathy (dated by TCRdb to 2018 to 2020). The method was multiplex PCR. These reads were obtained on an Illumina HiSeq 2000. TCR beta CDR3 regions were amplified from RNA transcripts. A first-round RT-PCR of the TCR CDR3 used the HTBI primer set with the Qiagen OneStep RT-PCR kit. The public reads were quality trimmed at Q25 with fastp and then assembled into clones with MiXCR by TCRdb, keeping productive beta chains. Every distinct CDR3 protein forms one entry, paired with its most common genes and DNA. For this sample there are hundreds of thousands of distinct CDR3 sequences; around 20% appear just once. The ten largest clones add up to around a third of the sample. The specimen sequenced was blood. The receptors shown here come from a man aged 25 to 40 with Graves' ophthalmopathy.

This clonotype occurred many times. The CDR3, as DNA: TGTGCCAGCAGTCTACGGGTGTACGAGCAGTACTTC. This encodes CASSLRVYEQYF. This chain connects TRBV28 to TRBJ2-7; D is undetermined. The CDR3 consists of 12 residues. Trimming removed 5 bases from V and 4 bases from J, with 9 bases in between. CDR1 is MDHEN and CDR2 is SYDVKM in the germline V gene.

Turning to this clonotype: This sequence may be a read error, since a much larger clone differs from it by one base. The chain joins TRBV10-3 to TRBJ1-5; D ambiguous. Per germline, CDR1 ENHRY and CDR2 SYGVKD. Trimming left V 4 bases short and J 1 base short, with 14 bases between. The CDR3 is 16 amino acids. CDR3 nucleotides: TGTGCCATCAGTGGGTCGGGTAGGAGGAGCAATCAGCCCCAGCATTTT. Translated, it gives CAISGSGRRSNQPQHF.

Points on this clonotype: Possible read error: a much larger clone is one base away. The chain employs TRBV29-1 and TRBJ2-1, with D possibly TRBD2 on 6 matching bases. Per the germline V gene, CDR1 is SQVTM and CDR2 is ANQGSEA. The length of the CDR3 is 15 residues. This CDR3 is CSVEGLPSSHNEQFF. The CDR3 coding sequence is TGCAGCGTTGAGGGACTCCCGAGCTCCCACAATGAGCAGTTCTTC.

At least ten counts were recorded for this clonotype. The chain couples TRBV7-9 to TRBJ1-1; 10 bases fit TRBD1. Germline V gene lookup returns CDR1 SEHNR and CDR2 FQNEAQ (reference sequence). CDR3 length equals 17 residues. V lost 5 bases and J lost 3; bases outside the gene matches: 12. CDR3 region: CASSHDRGRGADTEAFF. CDR3 DNA sequence: TGTGCCAGCAGCCATGACAGGGGGCGCGGTGCGGACACTGAAGCTTTCTTT.

The table lists this clonotype with a few counts. This chain uses TRBV7-9 with TRBJ1-1; unclear D gene. This CDR3 has 14 amino acids. The V gene lost 3 bases and the J gene lost 4 bases, with 12 bases spanning the gap. Germline-derived CDR1 and CDR2 are SEHNR and FQNEAQ (reference sequence). As DNA, the CDR3 is TGTGCCAGCAGCTTCTCAGAGGGCGGCACTGAAGCTTTCTTT. Its translation: CASSFSEGGTEAFF. The full variable domain, with the rest looked up from reference TRBV7-9 and TRBJ1-1, is DTGVSQNPRHKITKRGQNVTFRCDPISEHNRLYWYRQTLGQGPEFLTYFQNEAQLEKSRLLSDRFSAERPKGSFSTLEIQRTEQGDSAMYLCASSFSEGGTEAFFGQGTRLTVV.

The sample holds a few counts of this clonotype. V usage is TRBV15 and J usage is TRBJ2-1, with D unresolved. The length of the CDR3 is 12 residues. The ends were cut back, 0 bases at V and 10 bases at J, with 7 bases in the middle. Germline V gene data show CDR1 as LNHNV and CDR2 as YYDKDF (reference sequence). The CDR3 sequence: CATSREDGEQFF. For the CDR3, the DNA is TGTGCCACCAGCAGAGAAGACGGAGAGCAGTTCTTC. The full variable domain, its missing parts supplied by reference TRBV15 and TRBJ2-1, is DAMVIQNPRYQVTQFGKPVTLSCSQTLNHNVMYWYQQKSSQAPKLLFHYYDKDFNNEADTPDNFQSRRPNTSFCFLDIRSPGLGDTAMYLCATSREDGEQFFGPGTRLTVL.

V is TRBV7-3 and J is TRBJ2-1, with TRBD2 matching over 9 bases. From germline, CDR1 is SGHTA and CDR2 FQGTGA. The CDR3 totals 18 residues. Trimming at V came to 0 bases and at J to 0 bases, leaving 6 bases not matched to a gene. CDR3 sequence: CASSLTGAGGGSYNEQFF. The CDR3 DNA is TGTGCCAGCAGCTTAACGGGGGCGGGAGGGGGCTCCTACAATGAGCAGTTCTTC.

The rearrangement links TRBV20-1 to TRBJ2-7, with D perhaps TRBD1 (6 bases). Looked up from germline, CDR1 is DFQATT and CDR2 is SNEGSKA (reference sequence). CDR3 length: 14 amino acids. The V and J ends lost 2 bases and 9 bases respectively, with 20 bases between them. CDR3 nucleotide sequence: TGCAGTGCTAGACGTCCCCAGGGGAGCGGCGGGCAGTACTTC. Its protein is CSARRPQGSGGQYF.

This clonotype was detected many times. The rearrangement links TRBV2 to TRBJ1-5, with D possibly TRBD1 on 6 matching bases. The CDR3 has 14 residues. The V and J ends lost 2 bases and 9 bases respectively, with 14 bases between them. The V gene's germline CDR1 is SNHLY and CDR2 FYNNEI. The CDR3 here is CASSEPEGTRPQHF. The CDR3 DNA reads as TGTGCCAGCAGTGAACCGGAGGGGACAAGGCCCCAGCATTTT.